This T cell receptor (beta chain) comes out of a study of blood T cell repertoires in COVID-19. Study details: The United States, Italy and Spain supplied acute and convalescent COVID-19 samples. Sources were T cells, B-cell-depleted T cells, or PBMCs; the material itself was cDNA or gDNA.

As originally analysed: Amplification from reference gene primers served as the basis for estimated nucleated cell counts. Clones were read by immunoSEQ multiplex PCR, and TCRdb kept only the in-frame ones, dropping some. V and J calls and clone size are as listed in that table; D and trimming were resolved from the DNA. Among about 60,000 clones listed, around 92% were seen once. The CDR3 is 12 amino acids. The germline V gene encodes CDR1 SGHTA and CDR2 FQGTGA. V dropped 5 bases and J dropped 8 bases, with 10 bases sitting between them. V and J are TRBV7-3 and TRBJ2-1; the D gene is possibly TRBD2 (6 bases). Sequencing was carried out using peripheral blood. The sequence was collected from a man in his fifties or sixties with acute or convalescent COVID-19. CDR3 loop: CASSPEGYEQFF. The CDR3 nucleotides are TGTGCCAGCAGCCCGGAGGGGTATGAGCAGTTCTTC.